The 18 T cell receptor beta chains below all came from one sample that was sequenced in a study of blood T cell repertoires in COVID-19. The protocol was immunoSEQ multiplex PCR, while the TCRdb copy is restricted to in-frame clones and leaves out a portion. The sample lists some 260,000 clones, 80% to 95% seen once, with 1.5% to 2% in the top ten. Sequenced: PBMCs or T cells enriched from blood (not recorded which). These receptors all come from a woman under 30 who had recovered from COVID-19.

This clone occurred once. This chain connects TRBV18 to TRBJ2-5; weak D call: TRBD2 (6 bases). V shed 6 bases and J shed 7 bases, with 24 bases lying between them. CDR3 size: 16 residues. Germline CDR1 KGHSH, CDR2 LQKENI. Here the CDR3 DNA reads TGTGCCAGCTCGACAAACATGGAGGGACTCCTGGGGACCCAGTACTTC. Amino acids: CASSTNMEGLLGTQYF.

This clone occurred once. The chain couples TRBV10-3 to TRBJ1-3; D is perhaps TRBD1 (6 bases). Trimming stripped 6 bases from V and 0 bases from J, with 12 bases between. The CDR3 sequence is 15 residues long. CDR1 is ENHRY, CDR2 SYGVKD, per germline. The CDR3 is CAIRGTPDSGNTIYF. In DNA form, the CDR3 reads TGTGCCATCAGGGGGACACCTGACTCTGGAAACACCATATATTTT.

The chain uses TRBV9 and TRBJ1-1, with a tentative D call TRBD1 (5 bases). Germline values: CDR1 SGDLS, CDR2 YYNGEE. The CDR3 runs 17 residues. V was shortened by 8 bases and J by 0 bases, with 23 bases between the two germline ends. The CDR3 DNA sequence: TGTGCCAGGACAAGACAGCGTCCTTTCTCTATGAACACTGAAGCTTTCTTT. This translates into CARTRQRPFSMNTEAFF.

This sequence joins TRBV19 and TRBJ1-1; 8 nucleotides agree with TRBD1. The CDR3 extends over 17 amino acids. Germline assignment: CDR1 LNHDA and CDR2 SQIVND (reference sequence). Trimming cost V 5 bases and J 1 base; bases outside gene matches: 12. This chain's CDR3 is CASSFDRGRIGNTEAFF. CDR3 nucleotides: TGTGCCAGTAGTTTTGACAGGGGCCGGATCGGGAACACTGAAGCTTTCTTT.

V and J are TRBV7-9 and TRBJ1-2, with TRBD1 matching 8 bases. Germline CDR1 is SEHNR and CDR2 is FQNEAQ (reference sequence). Losses at the gene ends were 2 bases for V and 13 bases for J; bases not matched to a gene: 12. This CDR3 contains 14 residues. The CDR3 nucleotides are TGTGCCAGCAGCTTAAGGGGTCAGGGGGCGATGTCCACCTTC. Translating gives CASSLRGQGAMSTF. Using reference TRBV7-9 and TRBJ1-2 for the parts outside the CDR3, the full variable domain is DTGVSQNPRHKITKRGQNVTFRCDPISEHNRLYWYRQTLGQGPEFLTYFQNEAQLEKSRLLSDRFSAERPKGSFSTLEIQRTEQGDSAMYLCASSLRGQGAMSTFGSGTRLTVV.

The gene calls are TRBV11-2 and TRBJ2-3, with D unclear. This CDR3 is built from 15 residues. Germline lookup yields CDR1 SGHAT and CDR2 FQNNGV. Trimming shortened V by 0 bases and J by 1 base, and 8 bases separated the two germline ends. As DNA, the CDR3 is TGTGCCAGCAGCTTAGATCGTCGGGGCACAGATACGCAGTATTTT. Residues: CASSLDRRGTDTQYF.

The V and J genes are TRBV5-4 and TRBJ2-7; possible D gene TRBD1, 5 bases. The CDR3 sequence is 12 residues long. Germline-derived CDR1 and CDR2 are SGHNT and YYREEE (reference sequence). V was pared by 2 bases and J by 3 bases, with 6 bases between. CDR3 in amino acids: CASSFDSYEQYF. CDR3 bases: TGTGCCAGCAGCTTTGACAGCTACGAGCAGTACTTC.

The rearrangement joins TRBV7-8 to TRBJ1-1, with D possibly matching TRBD1 (5 bases). The CDR3 length is 16 residues. V lost 1 base and J lost 4, with 16 bases in between. Germline-derived CDR1 and CDR2 are SGHVS and FQNEAQ. The CDR3 spells CASSLDGVGVGTEAFF. The CDR3 nucleotides are TGTGCCAGCAGCTTAGATGGTGTAGGGGTCGGCACTGAAGCTTTCTTT.

This chain joins TRBV13 and TRBJ2-3, with 11 bases lining up with TRBD1. CDR1 is PRHDT and CDR2 is FYEKMQ in the germline V gene (reference sequence). V lost 5 bases to trimming and J lost 3 bases; unmatched junction nucleotides: 4. This CDR3 contains 15 residues. The CDR3, as DNA: TGTGCCAGCAGCACCCGGGACAGGGGGACAGATACGCAGTATTTT. It encodes CASSTRDRGTDTQYF.

V gene TRBV7-2 combines with J gene TRBJ1-5; 8 nucleotides agree with TRBD1. The CDR3 sequence is 15 residues long. Germline CDR1 and CDR2: SGHTA and FQGNSA. Trimming at V came to 6 bases and at J to 2 bases, leaving 6 bases not matched to a gene. Here the CDR3 DNA reads TGTGCCAGCAGTTCACAGACAGGGGGCAATCAGCCCCAGCATTTT. It codes for CASSSQTGGNQPQHF. The full variable domain, rest sourced from reference TRBV7-2 and TRBJ1-5, is GAGVSQSPSNKVTEKGKDVELRCDPISGHTALYWYRQSLGQGLEFLIYFQGNSAPDKSGLPSDRFSAERTGGSVSTLTIQRTQQEDSAVYLCASSSQTGGNQPQHFGDGTRLSIL.

This clone has just one count. The V gene is TRBV11-2, the J gene TRBJ2-3, with D perhaps matching TRBD1 (6 bases). This CDR3 comprises 16 residues. Germline CDR1 is SGHAT and CDR2 is FQNNGV. Deletions cut 1 base from V and 1 base from J, with 12 bases between. CDR3 DNA: TGTGCCAGCAGCTTAGGTGGGAACAGGGGCACAGATACGCAGTATTTT. It encodes CASSLGGNRGTDTQYF.

The chain links TRBV12-3 or TRBV12-4 to TRBJ1-5; the D is unclear. V dropped 6 bases and J dropped 6 bases, with 9 bases sitting between them. The CDR3 extends over 12 amino acids. Here the CDR3 reads CASSPGIQPQHF. The CDR3 coding sequence is TGTGCCAGCAGCCCCGGGATTCAGCCCCAGCATTTT.

Regarding this clone: At the DNA level, this CDR3 is encoded by other sequences in the same sample as well. V usage is TRBV7-2 and J usage is TRBJ1-2; the D is unclear. The V gene lost 2 bases and the J gene lost 7 bases, with 11 bases spanning the gap. The CDR3 spans 13 residues. Germline CDR1 and CDR2: SGHTA and FQGNSA. Written as DNA, the CDR3 is TGTGCCAGCAGCTTAACTGGTTTTGGTGGCTACACCTTC. The encoded protein is CASSLTGFGGYTF.

Only one count was recorded for this clone. CDR3 protein: CASSPQGRNEKLFF. The CDR3 nucleotides are TGTGCCAGCTCACCACAGGGGCGTAATGAAAAACTGTTTTTT. The chain is built from TRBV18 and TRBJ1-4, with D maybe TRBD1 (5 bases). Germline V CDR1 and CDR2: KGHSH, LQKENI. The length of the CDR3 is 14 residues. Trimming stripped 1 base from V and 4 bases from J, with 7 bases between.

The chain combines TRBV9 with TRBJ1-4; TRBD1 aligns across 8 bases. This CDR3 comprises 14 residues. CDR1 and CDR2 (germline): SGDLS, YYNGEE. The J segment lost 4 bases and the V segment lost 4 bases, leaving 3 bases of the junction unmatched. For the CDR3, the DNA is TGTGCCAGCAGCTTGGGACAGGTTAATGAAAAACTGTTTTTT. It yields the protein CASSLGQVNEKLFF.

This clone was recorded once. The chain recombines TRBV6-1 with TRBJ1-3; 7 bases line up with TRBD1. The trim removed 3 bases at V and 5 bases at J, leaving 1 base unmatched. CDR3 length equals 13 residues. Germline lookup yields CDR1 MNHNS and CDR2 SASEGT. The CDR3: CASSDRGRNTIYF. The CDR3 bases are TGTGCCAGCAGTGACAGGGGGAGAAACACCATATATTTT.

This clone is a singleton in its sample. The chain joins TRBV28 to TRBJ1-1; a weak D match, TRBD1 (6 bases). V lost 8 bases, J lost 2 bases, and 9 bases lay in between. Germline CDR1 MDHEN, CDR2 SYDVKM. The CDR3 runs to 12 residues. CDR3 sequence: CASLTGNTEAFF. CDR3 sequence (DNA): TGTGCCAGCTTGACAGGTAACACTGAAGCTTTCTTT.

This rearrangement joins TRBV10-3 to TRBJ1-2; D gene unclear. The V gene lost 6 bases and the J gene lost 0 bases, with 17 bases spanning the gap. There are 16 residues in the CDR3. The germline V gene encodes CDR1 ENHRY and CDR2 SYGVKD. As DNA, the CDR3 is TGTGCCATCAGGGTCACAATCTTCGGGGCTAACTATGGCTACACCTTC. This gives the protein CAIRVTIFGANYGYTF.